One and the same sample provided the 12 T cell receptor beta chains below, sequenced in a study of blood T cell repertoires in COVID-19. Profiling relied on immunoSEQ multiplex PCR, and the TCRdb table lists in-frame clones only, not all of them. This sample has some 200,000 clones; around 73% occur once, and the top ten carry about 18%. The specimen was PBMCs or T cells enriched from blood (not recorded which). The receptors were gathered from a woman aged 50 to 65 who had recovered from COVID-19.

The chain couples TRBV29-1 to TRBJ2-1, with 7 positions matching TRBD1. Looked up from germline, CDR1 is SQVTM and CDR2 is ANQGSEA. Unmatched junction bases numbered 0, after V lost 1 base and J lost 0 bases. This CDR3 region has 14 residues. The CDR3 bases are TGCAGCGTTGAAGGGACAGGCTCCTACAATGAGCAGTTCTTC. It encodes CSVEGTGSYNEQFF.

The rearrangement links TRBV20-1 to TRBJ1-6; D is undetermined. Trimming pared 5 bases from V and 14 bases from J, leaving 10 bases between. The CDR3 spans 10 residues. The germline V gene encodes CDR1 DFQATT and CDR2 SNEGSKA (reference sequence). The CDR3 here is CSAAREALHF. The CDR3 bases are TGCAGTGCTGCACGAGAGGCCCTCCACTTT.

The rearrangement joins TRBV19 to TRBJ1-5; no clear D. Germline V gives CDR1 LNHDA, CDR2 SQIVND (reference sequence). CDR3 length: 14 residues. With 5 bases removed from V and 0 bases from J, the gap between germline ends came to 8 bases. Here the CDR3 reads CASSPDNSNQPQHF. The CDR3 bases are TGTGCCAGTAGTCCCGACAATAGCAATCAGCCCCAGCATTTT.

Points on this clone: Germline is not matched at one junction end, which may reflect a read error. The V call is TRBV28, the J call TRBJ2-1, with a tentative D call TRBD2 (6 bases). Germline CDR1 is MDHEN and CDR2 is SYDVKM. The CDR3 is made up of 15 amino acids. This chain's CDR3 is CATSLFSLASSEQFF. DNA of the CDR3: TGTGCCACCAGTTTATTCTCTCTAGCGAGTAGTGAGCAGTTCTTC.

The rearrangement joins TRBV28 to TRBJ2-7, with D hard to call. Trimming shortened V by 7 bases and J by 6 bases, and 13 bases separated the two germline ends. The CDR3 is 12 amino acids. Germline V lookup: CDR1 MDHEN, CDR2 SYDVKM. The CDR3 coding sequence is TGTGCCAGCACCACCCGCACGGGCGAGCAGTACTTC. This translates into CASTTRTGEQYF.

The rearrangement joins TRBV11-2 to TRBJ2-7, with D unclear. Per germline, CDR1 SGHAT and CDR2 FQNNGV. The CDR3 extends over 16 amino acids. Between the trimmed V and J ends, which lost 0 bases and 5 bases, there was a span of 17 bases. CDR3 sequence reads: CASSLDPGLRSHEQYF. The CDR3 bases are TGTGCCAGCAGCTTAGATCCTGGTCTCAGATCCCACGAGCAGTACTTC.

The rearrangement links TRBV5-5 to TRBJ1-1; 8 nucleotides align to TRBD1. The V and J ends lost 0 bases and 11 bases, in that order; junction bases with no gene match: 3. CDR1 and CDR2 from the germline V gene are SGHKS and YYEKEE (reference sequence). This CDR3 spans 12 amino acids. CDR3 DNA: TGTGCCAGCAGCTTGGGGACAGGGATGGCTTTCTTT. Translation: CASSLGTGMAFF.

The rearrangement joins TRBV7-2 to TRBJ2-1; unclear D gene. V was trimmed by 5 bases and J by 5 bases, leaving 7 bases between them. Germline assignment: CDR1 SGHTA and CDR2 FQGNSA. This CDR3 is 12 amino acids long. The CDR3 here is CASSIGDNEQFF. CDR3 sequence (DNA): TGTGCCAGCAGCATAGGAGACAATGAGCAGTTCTTC.

This clone has a count of ten or more. The V gene is TRBV13, the J gene TRBJ1-1; D may be TRBD1 (5 bases). The CDR3 totals 15 residues. CDR1 and CDR2 (germline): PRHDT, FYEKMQ (reference sequence). The V gene lost 2 bases and the J gene lost 5 bases, with 15 bases spanning the gap. The DNA of the CDR3 is TGTGCCAGCAGCTTATGGGGGGGGATTAGGACTGAAGCTTTCTTT. Its translation: CASSLWGGIRTEAFF. Full variable domain (rest looked up from reference TRBV13 and TRBJ1-1): AAGVIQSPRHLIKEKRETATLKCYPIPRHDTVYWYQQGPGQDPQFLISFYEKMQSDKGSIPDRFSAQQFSDYHSELNMSSLELGDSALYFCASSLWGGIRTEAFFGQGTRLTVV.

The chain joins TRBV3-1 (or the pseudogene TRBV3-2) to TRBJ2-3; 8 bases agree with TRBD1. With V trimmed by 4 bases and J by 0 bases, 3 bases remained unmatched. Germline loops: CDR1 LGHDT, CDR2 YNNKEL (reference sequence). This CDR3 is built from 15 residues. Here the CDR3 DNA reads TGTGCCAGCAGCCCCAGGGGGCAAAGCACAGATACGCAGTATTTT. Its protein is CASSPRGQSTDTQYF.

The chain has TRBV28 and TRBJ2-2; 8 bases are a match to TRBD1. Germline-derived CDR1 and CDR2 are MDHEN and SYDVKM. This CDR3 contains 16 residues. With V trimmed by 4 bases and J by 9 bases, 13 bases remained unmatched. The CDR3 protein is CASSSQSGGVIWELFF. The CDR3 DNA is TGTGCCAGCAGTTCCCAGTCAGGGGGCGTCATCTGGGAGCTGTTTTTT.

This clone was picked up one time. The chain links TRBV7-3 to TRBJ1-2; D unresolved. CDR3 length: 14 residues. Per the germline V gene, CDR1 is SGHTA and CDR2 is FQGTGA. V shed 1 base and J shed 2 bases, with 8 bases lying between them. CDR3 sequence (DNA): TGTGCCAGCAGCTTAAGGAAGACAAACTATGGCTACACCTTC. It is translated as CASSLRKTNYGYTF.